This T cell receptor beta chain was captured in a study of blood T cell repertoires in COVID-19. V lost 3 bases and J lost 7, with 10 bases in between. CDR3 size: 13 residues. Methods used by the authors: Reference gene primer amplification gave nucleated cell count estimates. The table came from immunoSEQ multiplex PCR; TCRdb's copy has only in-frame clones and leaves some out. D and trimming come from the DNA, and the V and J calls and clone size come from that table. The sample contains approximately 50,000 clones, approximately 88% of which appear only once. The chain recombines TRBV12-3 or TRBV12-4 with TRBJ1-5; D is perhaps TRBD1 (6 bases). The clonotype originates from a human donor in a cohort sampled during active COVID-19. Source material: peripheral blood. CDR3 coding DNA: TGTGCCAGCAGTTTCGGGGGGCAACAGCCCCAGCATTTT. Amino acid sequence: CASSFGGQQPQHF.